This TCR beta chain was retrieved from a study of radiotherapy plus CTLA-4 blockade in lung cancer. General observations from the study: Radiotherapy was combined with ipilimumab, and tumor-derived TCR clones then expanded in blood. Reports state that early shifts in blood T cell clones, with interferon-beta, best predicted response.

Libraries were prepared by immunoSEQ multiplex PCR; TCRdb keeps only in-frame clonotypes and omits some of them. Here the sample spans fewer than 100,000 clones, about four fifths being singletons. A remark on this clone: Its antigen is currently unknown.

Ipilimumab CTLA-4 blockade and focal radiation were given to patients with chemo-refractory metastatic non-small-cell lung cancer. The sequence was collected from a human donor with non-small cell lung cancer who had stable disease on radiotherapy plus ipilimumab. The sample here was peripheral blood, taken from a patient treated with radiotherapy plus ipilimumab.

The CDR3 loop is CASRGQGAQPQHF. The CDR3 nucleotides read TGTGCCAGCAGAGGACAGGGGGCGCAGCCCCAGCATTTT. The chain recombines TRBV2 with TRBJ1-5; 11 positions agree with TRBD1. Germline CDR1 reads SNHLY; CDR2 reads FYNNEI. The CDR3 runs to 13 residues. V lost 6 bases and J lost 7; bases outside the gene matches: 2.